The 27 T cell receptor beta chains listed next were all sequenced from one sample in a study of identical twins. One entry per CDR3 protein results from TCRdb running MiXCR on the 5' RACE reads. The sample has fewer than 250,000 distinct CDR3 sequences, about 7.3% seen once. These sequences were also reported in another study, on yellow fever vaccine responses in identical twins.

The sequenced material came from memory (CD45RO+) T cells sorted from blood. The receptors were gathered from a woman aged 18-35 years in good health.

The table lists this clonotype with a few counts. The CDR3 sequence: CASSLRLATEQFF. The CDR3 coding sequence is TGTGCCAGCAGTTTACGGCTAGCTACTGAGCAGTTCTTC. The gene calls are TRBV12-3 or TRBV12-4 and TRBJ2-1; D is perhaps TRBD2 (5 bases). The CDR3 runs 13 residues. The V end was cut by 2 bases, the J end by 9 bases, with 11 bases between.

This clonotype was detected a few times. V and J are TRBV20-1 and TRBJ2-3; D might be TRBD1 or TRBD2, each matching 5 bases. V was clipped by 5 bases and J by 6 bases, with 12 bases between them. Germline V gene lookup returns CDR1 DFQATT and CDR2 SNEGSKA (reference sequence). There are 12 residues in the CDR3. CDR3 nucleotide sequence: TGCAGTGCTTGGATGGGGGTGGATACGCAGTATTTT. Its protein product is CSAWMGVDTQYF.

This clonotype was picked up many times. The chain carries TRBV12-3 or TRBV12-4 and TRBJ1-1; D remains ambiguous. V was shortened by 7 bases and J by 8 bases, with 14 bases between the two germline ends. The CDR3 consists of 12 residues. CDR3 protein: CASNLPTSEAFF. The CDR3 bases are TGTGCCAGCAACTTACCCACCTCAGAAGCTTTCTTT.

The chain joins TRBV6-5 to TRBJ1-4; 7 bases line up with TRBD1. CDR3 length equals 14 residues. Germline V CDR1 and CDR2: MNHEY, SVGAGI. J was trimmed by 8 bases and V by 0 bases; bases with no gene match: 3. The CDR3 reads CASSYSGTEEKLFF. CDR3 bases: TGTGCCAGCAGTTACTCCGGGACAGAAGAAAAACTGTTTTTT.

This clonotype was counted many times. This rearrangement joins TRBV9 to TRBJ2-3, with 12 bases that match TRBD2. V lost 5 bases, J lost 0 bases, and 7 bases stayed unmatched. Germline loops: CDR1 SGDLS, CDR2 YYNGEE. CDR3 length: 17 residues. CDR3: CASSPPSGRASTDTQYF. CDR3 coding DNA: TGTGCCAGCAGTCCTCCTAGCGGGAGGGCCAGCACAGATACGCAGTATTTT.

This clonotype was counted only a few times. The genes are TRBV15 and TRBJ1-5, with a weak D call TRBD1 (5 bases). Germline V gene sequence: CDR1 LNHNV, CDR2 YYDKDF (reference sequence). Trimming took off 0 bases at V and 6 bases at J, with 12 bases between the two ends. This CDR3 region has 15 residues. CDR3 amino acids: CATSRDVGGGQPQHF. For the CDR3, the DNA is TGTGCCACCAGCAGAGATGTGGGGGGGGGTCAGCCCCAGCATTTT.

In this sample, this clonotype turned up a few times. The chain couples TRBV2 to TRBJ2-1; 7 positions match TRBD1. Germline V lookup: CDR1 SNHLY, CDR2 FYNNEI. CDR3 length: 13 amino acids. Trimming took 4 bases from V and 9 from J; bases not matched to a gene: 6. The CDR3: CASSGRQGGEQFF. The CDR3 bases are TGTGCCAGCAGTGGTCGACAGGGCGGTGAGCAGTTCTTC.

This clonotype was detected only a few times. V usage is TRBV27 and J usage is TRBJ2-3, with TRBD2 identical over 8 bases. Trimming cost V 8 bases and J 7 bases; bases outside gene matches: 14. Per germline, CDR1 MNHEY and CDR2 SMNVEV (reference sequence). The CDR3 is 15 amino acids. CDR3 sequence: CASAAKGGGPNTQYF. CDR3 sequence (DNA): TGTGCCAGCGCTGCCAAGGGCGGGGGGCCGAATACGCAGTATTTT.

This clonotype was detected ten times or more. The rearrangement joins TRBV10-3 to TRBJ2-2; 12 bases are a match to TRBD2. V was clipped by 2 bases and J by 4 bases; unmatched bases: 2. CDR3 length: 16 amino acids. CDR1 is ENHRY and CDR2 is SYGVKD in the germline V gene. The CDR3, as DNA: TGTGCCATCAGTGAGGGACTAGCGGGATCCACCGGGGAGCTGTTTTTT. The encoded protein is CAISEGLAGSTGELFF.

This clonotype was seen only a few times. This chain links TRBV2 with TRBJ1-5, with D possibly matching TRBD1 (6 bases). Trimming removed 7 bases from V and 4 bases from J, with 11 bases in between. The CDR3 is 13 amino acids. The germline gives CDR1 SNHLY, CDR2 FYNNEI. CDR3 coding DNA: TGTGCCAGCACCAGAGGGGGAAATCAGCCCCAGCATTTT. Amino acid sequence: CASTRGGNQPQHF.

V gene TRBV10-3 combines with J gene TRBJ2-7, with TRBD1 matching 9 bases. The V segment lost 0 bases and the J segment 9 bases; nucleotides outside the gene matches: 0. Germline V gene sequence: CDR1 ENHRY, CDR2 SYGVKD. The CDR3 length is 12 residues. CDR3 region: CAISESQGAQYV. In nucleotides, the CDR3 is TGTGCCATCAGTGAGTCACAGGGGGCGCAGTACGTC.

This clonotype occurred many times. The chain joins TRBV20-1 to TRBJ2-1; TRBD2 aligns across 9 bases. The CDR3 loop spans 15 amino acids. CDR1 and CDR2 (germline): DFQATT, SNEGSKA (reference sequence). V shed 0 bases and J 8 bases; nucleotides not matched to a gene: 8. CDR3 region: CSARDVAGVRYEQFF. CDR3 in DNA: TGCAGTGCTAGAGATGTAGCGGGAGTAAGGTATGAGCAGTTCTTC.

Many counts were recorded for this clonotype. The rearrangement joins TRBV20-1 to TRBJ2-3; TRBD2 might be the D (6 bases). The CDR3 has 15 residues. Germline values: CDR1 DFQATT, CDR2 SNEGSKA (reference sequence). V shed 6 bases and J shed 2 bases, with 18 bases lying between them. This CDR3 reads CSAEGRQAPTDTQYF. DNA of the CDR3: TGCAGTGCCGAGGGGAGGCAGGCGCCCACAGATACGCAGTATTTT.

This clonotype was seen only a few times. This rearrangement joins TRBV24-1 to TRBJ1-2; D possibly corresponds to TRBD1 (6 bases). V lost 7 bases, J lost 4 bases, and 12 bases lay in between. The CDR3 length is 13 residues. Germline CDR1 is KGHDR and CDR2 is SFDVKD. The CDR3 loop reads CATSPGQSYGYTF. DNA of the CDR3: TGTGCCACCAGCCCGGGACAAAGCTATGGCTACACCTTC.

This clonotype was seen a few times. V is TRBV28 and J is TRBJ1-4; D is ambiguous. This CDR3 comprises 13 residues. CDR1 and CDR2 from the germline V gene are MDHEN and SYDVKM. CDR3 bases: TGTGCTTCAAGTATGGCCGTTAATGAAAAACTGTTTTTT. This translates into CASSMAVNEKLFF.

The chain is built from TRBV5-6 and TRBJ2-2; TRBD1 agrees at 9 bases. J lost 1 base, V lost 4 bases, and 5 bases had no gene match. The CDR3 consists of 16 residues. Looked up from germline, CDR1 is SGHDT and CDR2 is YYEEEE. CDR3 nucleotide sequence: TGTGCCAGCAGCCTGACAGGGGGTGAGAACACCGGGGAGCTGTTTTTT. As protein: CASSLTGGENTGELFF.

This clonotype was observed a handful of times. The V gene is TRBV7-9, the J gene TRBJ2-3; D remains unclear. Trimming took off 3 bases at V and 2 bases at J, with 12 bases between the two ends. Germline CDR1 is SEHNR and CDR2 is FQNEAQ (reference sequence). This CDR3 is built from 15 residues. The CDR3, as DNA: TGTGCCAGCAGCTTTTCTAACCGTTCCACAGATACGCAGTATTTT. Translated: CASSFSNRSTDTQYF. The full variable domain, in which reference TRBV7-9 and TRBJ2-3 provide the parts outside the CDR3, is DTGVSQNPRHKITKRGQNVTFRCDPISEHNRLYWYRQTLGQGPEFLTYFQNEAQLEKSRLLSDRFSAERPKGSFSTLEIQRTEQGDSAMYLCASSFSNRSTDTQYFGPGTRLTVL.

The J gene is TRBJ2-1, the V gene TRBV6-5, with a possible D match to TRBD1 (6 bases). Trimming cost V 2 bases and J 7 bases, with 18 bases left between them. This CDR3 has 16 residues. CDR1 MNHEY and CDR2 SVGAGI come from the germline V gene. The CDR3 loop is CASSYESWDKENEQFF. DNA of the CDR3: TGTGCCAGCAGTTACGAAAGTTGGGACAAAGAGAATGAGCAGTTCTTC.

The table lists this clonotype with many counts. The V and J genes are TRBV6-1 and TRBJ1-3; 8 nucleotides match TRBD1. The CDR3 covers 13 residues. Looked up from germline, CDR1 is MNHNS and CDR2 is SASEGT. J gave up 7 bases and V 7 bases, and 6 bases lay outside the gene matches. The CDR3 loop is CASKATGGNTIYF. Here the CDR3 DNA reads TGTGCCAGCAAGGCAACAGGGGGGAACACCATATATTTT.

This clonotype has just a few counts. The gene calls are TRBV10-2 and TRBJ2-2, with 13 bases lining up with TRBD2. Germline-derived CDR1 and CDR2 are WSHSY and SAAADI. Trimming cost V 7 bases and J 6 bases; bases outside gene matches: 5. The CDR3 extends over 15 amino acids. CDR3 residues: CASTMGLAGSGELFF. The CDR3 region has the DNA TGCGCCAGCACTATGGGACTAGCGGGGTCCGGGGAGCTGTTTTTT.

This clonotype came up many times. This chain joins TRBV6-1 and TRBJ2-1; 10 positions match TRBD2. In germline, CDR1 is MNHNS, CDR2 SASEGT. This CDR3 contains 14 residues. The V segment lost 5 bases and the J segment 7 bases; nucleotides outside the gene matches: 5. Written as DNA, the CDR3 is TGTGCCAGCAGTCTAGCGGGGGTCCGGAATGAGCAGTTCTTC. Encoded protein: CASSLAGVRNEQFF.

Many counts were recorded for this clonotype. CDR3 in amino acids: CASSHRRASTDTQYF. CDR3 nucleotides: TGTGCCAGCAGTCACAGAAGGGCTAGCACAGATACGCAGTATTTT. V is TRBV6-5 and J is TRBJ2-3; D ambiguous. V dropped 5 bases and J dropped 0 bases, with 12 bases sitting between them. The germline V gene encodes CDR1 MNHEY and CDR2 SVGAGI. The CDR3 extends over 15 amino acids.

For this clonotype: A much larger clone differs by one base, so this may be a read error. The chain joins TRBV12-3 or TRBV12-4 to TRBJ2-2; 8 nucleotides match TRBD1. Unmatched junction bases numbered 12, after V lost 8 bases and J lost 7 bases. The CDR3 is 15 amino acids. The CDR3 sequence is CASGTGGSDSGELFF. The CDR3 nucleotides read TGTGCCAGCGGCACAGGGGGGAGTGACAGCGGGGAGCTGTTTTTT.

The chain couples TRBV20-1 to TRBJ2-1; 7 bases are a match to TRBD1. Germline V CDR1 and CDR2: DFQATT, SNEGSKA (reference sequence). The trim removed 5 bases at V and 4 bases at J, leaving 14 bases unmatched. The CDR3 sequence is 16 residues long. CDR3 sequence reads: CSAPRVDREFYNEQFF. The DNA of the CDR3 is TGCAGTGCTCCTAGGGTCGACAGGGAGTTTTACAATGAGCAGTTCTTC.

This clonotype has just a few counts. The chain employs TRBV7-3 and TRBJ2-1, with 8 positions matching TRBD2. Unmatched junction bases numbered 6, after V lost 3 bases and J lost 2 bases. This CDR3 spans 16 amino acids. CDR1 and CDR2 (germline): SGHTA, FQGTGA. The CDR3 DNA reads TGTGCCAGCAGCTTCCGGGGGGGGCTAACCTACAATGAGCAGTTCTTC. Its translation is CASSFRGGLTYNEQFF.

This clonotype was observed a handful of times. This rearrangement joins TRBV11-2 to TRBJ2-2; D possibly corresponds to TRBD1 (6 bases). CDR1 and CDR2 from the germline V gene are SGHAT and FQNNGV. The CDR3 spans 17 residues. The V end was cut by 5 bases, the J end by 4 bases, with 20 bases between. CDR3 loop: CASSLDVTRGATGELFF. In DNA, the CDR3 is TGTGCCAGCAGCCTCGACGTTACCAGGGGTGCCACCGGGGAGCTGTTTTTT.

In nucleotides, the CDR3 is TGTGCCAGCAGCGCCCGGGGGGGATGGGAAAATACGCAGTATTTT. It translates to CASSARGGWENTQYF. V is TRBV9 and J is TRBJ2-3, with 8 positions matching TRBD2. The CDR3 extends over 15 amino acids. CDR1 SGDLS and CDR2 YYNGEE come from the germline V gene. The V segment lost 3 bases and the J segment 7 bases; nucleotides outside the gene matches: 10.